The 27 T cell receptor beta chains in this list originate from one sample, sequenced in a study of long-term antiretroviral therapy in people with HIV. The assay, immunoSEQ v3.0, was run at survey level. Data came from immunoSEQ multiplex PCR; TCRdb stores just in-frame clones and leaves some out. The data hold roughly 28,000 clones, with 93% observed a single time. The sequences come from unsorted PBMCs, collected 6.2 years after starting antiretroviral therapy. These receptors were taken from a man between 35 and 55 years old with HIV.

The chain couples TRBV6-5 to TRBJ2-1; no clear D. The ends were cut back, 2 bases at V and 12 bases at J, with 14 bases in the middle. CDR1 MNHEY and CDR2 SVGAGI come from the germline V gene. The length of the CDR3 is 13 residues. The CDR3 loop is CASSYPFDGRQFF. CDR3 in DNA: TGTGCCAGCAGTTACCCCTTCGATGGCAGGCAGTTCTTC.

The chain employs TRBV9 and TRBJ1-5; D unresolved. Germline assignment: CDR1 SGDLS and CDR2 YYNGEE. Between the trimmed V and J ends, which lost 0 bases and 6 bases, there was a span of 10 bases. The CDR3 length is 14 residues. CDR3 residues: CASSVEGGFQPQHF. The CDR3 bases are TGTGCCAGCAGCGTAGAGGGTGGATTTCAGCCCCAGCATTTT. Supplemented by reference TRBV9 and TRBJ1-5, the full variable domain reads DSGVTQTPKHLITATGQRVTLRCSPRSGDLSVYWYQQSLDQGLQFLIQYYNGEERAKGNILERFSAQQFPDLHSELNLSSLELGDSALYFCASSVEGGFQPQHFGDGTRLSIL.

This rearrangement joins TRBV6-6 to TRBJ1-4, with D uncertain. CDR1 is MNHNY, CDR2 SVGAGI, per germline (reference sequence). V was trimmed by 7 bases and J by 8 bases, leaving 14 bases between them. CDR3 length equals 13 residues. CDR3 amino acids: CASTKRMGEKLFF. CDR3 nucleotide sequence: TGTGCCAGCACAAAGAGGATGGGGGAAAAACTGTTTTTT.

The CDR3 sequence: CATTRDGAYNEQFF. For the CDR3, the DNA is TGTGCCACCACCCGTGACGGCGCCTACAATGAGCAGTTCTTC. This rearrangement joins TRBV15 to TRBJ2-1, with D unresolved. This CDR3 has 14 residues. CDR1 and CDR2 from the germline V gene are LNHNV and YYDKDF (reference sequence). V was pared by 7 bases and J by 2 bases, with 12 bases between.

V usage is TRBV27 and J usage is TRBJ2-1; 9 bases map to TRBD2. Trimming cost V 3 bases and J 9 bases; bases outside gene matches: 9. Germline CDR1 and CDR2: MNHEY and SMNVEV (reference sequence). This CDR3 spans 15 amino acids. CDR3 sequence (DNA): TGTGCCAGCAGTTTCAGCGGGGGGCGACTAATTGAGCAGTTCTTC. Translation gives CASSFSGGRLIEQFF.

J is TRBJ1-3 and V is TRBV6-5; a weak D match, TRBD1 (6 bases). V dropped 2 bases and J dropped 6 bases, with 11 bases sitting between them. The CDR3 spans 14 residues. Germline V gives CDR1 MNHEY, CDR2 SVGAGI. CDR3 DNA: TGTGCCAGCAGTTACGGAGGGGGAGTAAACACCATATATTTT. Translating gives CASSYGGGVNTIYF.

The genes are TRBV9 and TRBJ1-2, with 9 positions matching TRBD1. The V and J ends lost 6 bases and 4 bases, in that order; junction bases with no gene match: 4. CDR3 size: 13 residues. The germline V gene has CDR1 SGDLS and CDR2 YYNGEE. CDR3 in DNA: TGTGCCAGCAACACAGGGGGCGGCTATGGCTACACCTTC. It yields the protein CASNTGGGYGYTF.

CDR3 protein: CASTAAHPTEAFF. The CDR3 coding sequence is TGTGCCAGCACGGCGGCACACCCTACTGAAGCTTTCTTT. V and J are TRBV11-2 and TRBJ1-1; D unclear. V was clipped by 7 bases and J by 5 bases, with 14 bases between them. This CDR3 comprises 13 residues. Germline CDR1 and CDR2: SGHAT and FQNNGV. Looking up the rest from reference TRBV11-2 and TRBJ1-1 gives the full variable domain: EAGVAQSPRYKIIEKRQSVAFWCNPISGHATLYWYQQILGQGPKLLIQFQNNGVVDDSQLPKDRFSAERLKGVDSTLKIQPAKLEDSAVYLCASTAAHPTEAFFGQGTRLTVV.

The V gene is TRBV14, the J gene TRBJ2-3, with TRBD1 as a possible D gene (5 bases). Germline CDR1 and CDR2: SGHDN and FVKESK. V was trimmed by 2 bases and J by 1 base, leaving 10 bases between them. CDR3 length equals 15 residues. CDR3 amino acids: CASSQTGHRTDTQYF. The CDR3 region has the DNA TGTGCCAGCAGCCAAACCGGACACCGCACAGATACGCAGTATTTT.

The chain uses TRBV7-9 and TRBJ2-5; maybe TRBD1 (6 bases). Germline lookup yields CDR1 SEHNR and CDR2 FQNEAQ (reference sequence). The length of the CDR3 is 15 residues. The V and J ends lost 4 bases and 1 base respectively, with 13 bases between them. The CDR3 DNA reads TGTGCCAGCAGCTCCCTGACAGGCCCCCAAGAGACCCAGTACTTC. Its protein is CASSSLTGPQETQYF.

This clone came up a few times. The V gene is TRBV5-1, the J gene TRBJ1-3, with no clear D. CDR3 length: 15 amino acids. CDR1 is SGHRS and CDR2 is YFSETQ in the germline V gene. V was pared by 0 bases and J by 0 bases, with 7 bases between. CDR3 region: CASSLAASSGNTIYF. CDR3 sequence (DNA): TGCGCCAGCAGCTTGGCCGCAAGCTCTGGAAACACCATATATTTT.

The chain has TRBV19 and TRBJ2-3; 9 bases agree with TRBD2. Trimming took 3 bases from V and 7 from J; bases not matched to a gene: 5. From germline, CDR1 is LNHDA and CDR2 SQIVND (reference sequence). The CDR3 loop spans 14 amino acids. The CDR3 loop reads CASSMRGGVNTQYF. The CDR3 bases are TGTGCCAGTAGTATGCGGGGGGGCGTAAATACGCAGTATTTT. Together with reference TRBV19 and TRBJ2-3, the CDR3 gives the full variable domain: DGGITQSPKYLFRKEGQNVTLSCEQNLNHDAMYWYRQDPGQGLRLIYYSQIVNDFQKGDIAEGYSVSREKKESFPLTVTSAQKNPTAFYLCASSMRGGVNTQYFGPGTRLTVL.

This chain joins TRBV19 and TRBJ2-7; D call uncertain. The CDR3 sequence is 13 residues long. Trimming cost V 2 bases and J 1 base, with 6 bases left between them. Per the germline V gene, CDR1 is LNHDA and CDR2 is SQIVND (reference sequence). Here the CDR3 DNA reads TGTGCCAGTAGTATAAGGAATTCCTACGAGCAGTACTTC. This sequence encodes CASSIRNSYEQYF.

J is TRBJ1-1 and V is TRBV6-1; TRBD1 might be the D (5 bases). V was shortened by 6 bases and J by 0 bases, with 8 bases between the two germline ends. The germline gives CDR1 MNHNS, CDR2 SASEGT. The CDR3 runs 13 residues. The CDR3 nucleotides read TGTGCCAGCAGCCTCAGGGTGAACACTGAAGCTTTCTTT. It is translated as CASSLRVNTEAFF.

This rearrangement joins TRBV6-5 to TRBJ2-5; weak D call: TRBD1 (6 bases). The CDR3 has 15 residues. CDR1 and CDR2 (germline): MNHEY, SVGAGI. V shed 6 bases and J shed 1 base, with 15 bases lying between them. CDR3 residues: CASSAGTHPQETQYF. For the CDR3, the DNA is TGTGCCAGCAGCGCCGGGACACACCCCCAAGAGACCCAGTACTTC.

This chain links TRBV5-1 with TRBJ1-3; D gene uncertain. This CDR3 spans 14 amino acids. The V end lost 0 bases, the J end lost 4 bases, and 8 bases lay between the germline ends. Germline V gene data show CDR1 as SGHRS and CDR2 as YFSETQ. The chain's CDR3 is CASSLGQVGNTIYF. CDR3 sequence (DNA): TGCGCCAGCAGCTTGGGTCAGGTCGGAAACACCATATATTTT.

Here the CDR3 DNA reads TGTGCCAGCAGCTTGCCGGTTATACAGGATGGCTACACCTTC. This translates into CASSLPVIQDGYTF. The genes are TRBV5-4 and TRBJ1-2; tentatively, D is TRBD1 (5 bases). This CDR3 has 14 residues. The V end lost 1 base, the J end lost 6 bases, and 13 bases lay between the germline ends. The germline V gene has CDR1 SGHNT and CDR2 YYREEE (reference sequence).

The chain carries TRBV10-3 and TRBJ2-5; D possibly corresponds to TRBD2 (6 bases). The CDR3 is made up of 13 amino acids. The V and J ends lost 3 bases and 4 bases respectively, with 9 bases between them. Germline loops: CDR1 ENHRY, CDR2 SYGVKD. DNA for the CDR3: TGTGCCATCAGTGATTTGGGGGGAGAGACCCAGTACTTC. It encodes CAISDLGGETQYF.

This chain joins TRBV9 and TRBJ2-7, with D possibly TRBD1 on 6 matching bases. V lost 4 bases, J lost 6 bases, and 11 bases lay in between. The length of the CDR3 is 12 residues. The germline CDR1 and CDR2 sequences are SGDLS and YYNGEE. The CDR3 spells CASSSQGFEQYF. CDR3 coding DNA: TGTGCCAGCAGCTCACAGGGTTTCGAGCAGTACTTC. Full variable domain (outside the CDR3, taken from reference TRBV9 and TRBJ2-7): DSGVTQTPKHLITATGQRVTLRCSPRSGDLSVYWYQQSLDQGLQFLIQYYNGEERAKGNILERFSAQQFPDLHSELNLSSLELGDSALYFCASSSQGFEQYFGPGTRLTVT.

This clone was seen more than once but under ten times. The chain's CDR3 is CASSEGGTSGDPYNEQFF. The CDR3 DNA is TGTGCCAGCAGTGAGGGTGGGACTAGCGGGGACCCATACAATGAGCAGTTCTTC. The genes are TRBV6-4 and TRBJ2-1, with 13 bases aligning to TRBD2. With V trimmed by 3 bases and J by 4 bases, 9 bases remained unmatched. CDR3 length equals 18 residues. Germline lookup yields CDR1 MRHNA and CDR2 SNTAGT.

The gene calls are TRBV5-5 and TRBJ1-4, with D uncertain. CDR1 and CDR2 (germline): SGHKS, YYEKEE (reference sequence). V dropped 1 base and J dropped 6 bases, with 7 bases sitting between them. This CDR3 is 13 amino acids long. The CDR3 sequence is CASSLKADEKLFF. CDR3 DNA sequence: TGTGCCAGCAGCTTGAAGGCGGATGAAAAACTGTTTTTT.

The chain links TRBV10-3 to TRBJ2-7; D remains ambiguous. V lost 3 bases to trimming and J lost 4 bases, with 4 bases between them. This CDR3 is 11 amino acids long. Germline lookup yields CDR1 ENHRY and CDR2 SYGVKD. CDR3 nucleotides: TGTGCCATCAGTGACGAGTACGAGCAGTACTTC. This gives the protein CAISDEYEQYF.

The rearrangement links TRBV4-1 to TRBJ1-2; no reliable D call. CDR3 size: 16 residues. V was clipped by 0 bases and J by 0 bases, with 11 bases between them. Germline CDR1 and CDR2: MGHRA and YSYEKL. CDR3 DNA sequence: TGCGCCAGCAGCCAAGATAGTTTCGTCACTAACTATGGCTACACCTTC. This encodes CASSQDSFVTNYGYTF.

This clone was seen a single time. The gene calls are TRBV19 and TRBJ2-7; D is undetermined. Germline V gene data show CDR1 as LNHDA and CDR2 as SQIVND (reference sequence). V was trimmed by 5 bases and J by 0 bases, leaving 11 bases between them. The CDR3 loop spans 14 amino acids. The CDR3 DNA sequence: TGTGCCAGTAGTCGGGTTTTGGGCTCCTACGAGCAGTACTTC. Translated: CASSRVLGSYEQYF.

The chain couples TRBV18 to TRBJ2-3; D is unclear. The V end lost 8 bases, the J end lost 0 bases, and 6 bases lay between the germline ends. This CDR3 comprises 12 residues. Germline CDR1 and CDR2: KGHSH and LQKENI. CDR3: CASATSTDTQYF. The CDR3 region has the DNA TGTGCCAGCGCTACTAGCACAGATACGCAGTATTTT. Combining the CDR3 with reference TRBV18 and TRBJ2-3 gives the whole variable domain NAGVMQNPRHLVRRRGQEARLRCSPMKGHSHVYWYRQLPEEGLKFMVYLQKENIIDESGMPKERFSAEFPKEGPSILRIQQVVRGDSAAYFCASATSTDTQYFGPGTRLTVL.

This chain links TRBV5-1 with TRBJ2-2; D is possibly TRBD1 (5 bases). V dropped 0 bases and J dropped 7 bases, with 10 bases sitting between them. Looked up from germline, CDR1 is SGHRS and CDR2 is YFSETQ. CDR3 size: 14 residues. The CDR3 sequence: CASSLGTSGGELFF. The CDR3, as DNA: TGCGCCAGCAGCTTGGGGACATCAGGCGGGGAGCTGTTTTTT.

This clone has just one count. The chain combines TRBV4-1 with TRBJ2-3, with D maybe TRBD2 (5 bases). Germline CDR1 is MGHRA and CDR2 is YSYEKL. The CDR3 runs 17 residues. Deletions cut 5 bases from V and 4 bases from J, with 22 bases between. The CDR3 loop is CASSSPRAGLAPDTQYF. The CDR3 DNA is TGCGCCAGCAGCTCTCCCCGGGCCGGCCTAGCCCCAGATACGCAGTATTTT.